This T cell receptor (beta chain) was sequenced in a study of OX40 agonist ivuxolimab in advanced cancers. Looking at the study overall: Dose-escalation patients were diagnosed with hepatocellular carcinoma, melanoma, renal cell cancer or head and neck cancer.

The CDR3 spans 12 residues. CDR1 and CDR2 (germline): MNHNS, SASEGT. V lost 6 bases to trimming and J lost 7 bases, with 10 bases between them. The protocol was immunoSEQ multiplex PCR, while the TCRdb copy is restricted to in-frame clones and leaves out a portion. The sample comprises about 64,000 clones, around 90% of which are singletons, and 0.65% to 0.7% rests with the top ten. The TCR originated in an adult with an advanced solid tumor such as melanoma, head and neck, liver or kidney cancer. Sequencing used CD4+ or CD8+ T cells sorted from blood, obtained in a trial of the OX40 agonist ivuxolimab. The chain is built from TRBV6-1 and TRBJ2-1; D is undetermined. For the CDR3, the DNA is TGTGCCAGCAGGACCCTGGGGAATGAGCAGTTCTTC. Translating it yields CASRTLGNEQFF.